Listed below are T cell receptor beta chains from one sample, sequenced in a study of blood T cell repertoires in COVID-19. Here immunoSEQ multiplex PCR was the method, and the copy in TCRdb shows in-frame clones only, minus some. This table has around 130,000 clones, around 83% appearing once. The sequenced sample was peripheral blood. These receptors were obtained from a human donor in a cohort sampled during active COVID-19. Each CDR3 is given with its conserved first and last residue. A D gene is named only where the DNA matches it firmly. Clone size appears in some rows only: once, few, many, or a class for an expanded clone.

clone_size | d_call | j_call | v_call | cdr3_aa | cdr3_nt
- | TRBD1 | TRBJ1-6 | TRBV6-5 | CASSSDRPGSPLHF | TGTGCCAGCAGTTCGGACAGGCCTGGATCACCCCTCCACTTT
- | TRBD1 | TRBJ2-7 | TRBV7-2 | CASTQTGGLEQYF | TGTGCCAGCACCCAGACAGGGGGCCTCGAGCAGTACTTC
- | - | TRBJ2-2 | TRBV20-1 | CSASSPGITGELFF | TGCAGTGCTAGTAGCCCGGGGATCACCGGGGAGCTGTTTTTT
- | - | TRBJ2-3 | TRBV5-6 | CASSLRGRIADTQYF | TGTGCCAGCAGCTTGCGAGGGAGGATCGCAGATACGCAGTATTTT
- | - | TRBJ1-4 | TRBV4-1 | CASSLREATNEKLFF | TGCGCCAGCAGCCTTCGGGAGGCAACTAATGAAAAACTGTTTTTT
many | - | TRBJ2-1 | TRBV7-2 | CASSSLGQLRNEQFF | TGTGCCAGCAGCTCATTGGGACAATTGCGCAATGAGCAGTTCTTC
few | TRBD2 | TRBJ2-2 | TRBV11-2 | CASSLVSGGNTGELFF | TGTGCCAGCAGCTTAGTCAGCGGGGGCAACACCGGGGAGCTGTTTTTT
- | - | TRBJ1-1 | TRBV25-1 | CASSRTVMNTEAFF | TGTGCCAGCAGCCGGACAGTCATGAACACTGAAGCTTTCTTT
- | - | TRBJ1-6 | TRBV5-6 | CASSPGRVASPLHF | TGTGCCAGCAGCCCGGGCAGGGTAGCTTCACCCCTCCACTTT
- | - | TRBJ2-5 | TRBV6-5 | CASSYSSSGEETQYF | TGTGCCAGCAGTTACTCGAGTTCAGGGGAGGAGACCCAGTACTTC
- | - | TRBJ1-3 | TRBV4-3 | CASSQRSGNTIYF | TGCGCCAGCAGCCAACGCTCTGGAAACACCATATATTTT
- | TRBD2 | TRBJ2-7 | TRBV5-5 | CASSSAGALGPEQYF | TGTGCCAGCAGCTCAGCGGGAGCTCTGGGCCCCGAGCAGTACTTC
- | - | TRBJ2-1 | TRBV12-3/TRBV12-4 | CASSDAGDEQFF | TGTGCCAGCAGTGACGCAGGGGATGAGCAGTTCTTC
- | TRBD1 | TRBJ2-5 | TRBV28 | CASSSGQAMETQYF | TGTGCCAGCAGTTCGGGACAGGCCATGGAGACCCAGTACTTC
- | - | TRBJ1-2 | TRBV15 | CATSEGKAHLDGYTF | TGTGCCACCAGCGAGGGAAAGGCTCACCTGGATGGCTACACCTTC
once | - | TRBJ2-3 | TRBV3-1/TRBV3-2 | CASSHSQGGSTDTQYF | TGTGCCAGCAGCCATTCACAGGGAGGGAGCACAGATACGCAGTATTTT
once | - | TRBJ1-3 | TRBV7-9 | CASSLTGNRNSGNTIYF | TGTGCCAGCAGCTTAACAGGAAACAGGAACTCTGGAAACACCATATATTTT
- | - | TRBJ1-5 | TRBV30 | CAWSARNQPQHF | TGTGCCTGGAGTGCCCGGAATCAGCCCCAGCATTTT
- | - | TRBJ1-6 | TRBV5-1 | CASSLRSRRSNSPLHF | TGCGCCAGCAGCTTGCGGAGCAGAAGATCTAATTCACCCCTCCACTTT
once | TRBD1 | TRBJ1-5 | TRBV19 | CASSTLDRGLDSNQPQHF | TGTGCCAGTAGTACCCTAGACAGGGGCCTGGATAGCAATCAGCCCCAGCATTTT
- | - | TRBJ2-7 | TRBV5-1 | CASSPQGNDEQYF | TGCGCCAGCAGCCCCCAGGGTAACGACGAGCAGTACTTC
- | - | TRBJ1-5 | TRBV7-2 | CASSLHTRGQPQHF | TGTGCCAGCAGCTTACACACCAGGGGCCAGCCCCAGCATTTT
- | - | TRBJ1-2 | TRBV2 | CASIGGDGYTF | TGTGCCAGCATAGGTGGAGATGGCTACACCTTC
- | TRBD1 | TRBJ1-1 | TRBV27 | CASSLSGTGGITEAFF | TGTGCCAGCAGTCTCTCGGGGACAGGGGGTATCACTGAAGCTTTCTTT
- | TRBD2 | TRBJ2-5 | TRBV6-2/TRBV6-3 | CASSHILAGGAQETQYF | TGTGCCAGCAGCCACATACTAGCGGGAGGAGCTCAAGAGACCCAGTACTTC
- | - | TRBJ1-3 | TRBV25-1 | CASSGLDRGNTIYF | TGTGCCAGCAGTGGCCTAGACAGGGGAAACACCATATATTTT
- | - | TRBJ1-2 | TRBV28 | CASSIGQYGYTF | TGTGCCAGCAGCATTGGACAGTATGGCTACACCTTC
- | TRBD1 | TRBJ1-2 | TRBV7-9 | CASSFAPGQGLYGYTF | TGTGCCAGCAGCTTCGCACCGGGACAGGGGTTGTATGGCTACACCTTC
- | TRBD1 | TRBJ1-2 | TRBV15 | CATSQGQGGLTRGGYTF | TGTGCCACCAGCCAAGGACAGGGTGGCCTGACTCGTGGTGGCTACACCTTC
- | TRBD2 | TRBJ2-5 | TRBV7-2 | CASSLGLAMTETQYF | TGTGCCAGCAGCTTGGGACTAGCAATGACGGAGACCCAGTACTTC
few | TRBD1 | TRBJ1-1 | TRBV18 | CASSPDRDSTEAFF | TGTGCCAGCTCACCGGACAGGGACTCGACTGAAGCTTTCTTT
- | - | TRBJ2-1 | TRBV6-5 | CASSYWRGPNNEQFF | TGTGCCAGCAGTTACTGGCGGGGACCCAACAATGAGCAGTTCTTC
- | - | TRBJ2-3 | TRBV7-9 | CASSLAGGEDTQYF | TGTGCCAGCAGCTTAGCGGGAGGAGAGGATACGCAGTATTTT
- | - | TRBJ2-2 | TRBV2 | CASSVALAGGELFF | TGTGCCAGCAGTGTGGCACTAGCAGGCGGGGAGCTGTTTTTT
- | TRBD2 | TRBJ2-1 | TRBV6-2/TRBV6-3 | CASSYSAGGSYNEQFF | TGTGCCAGCAGTTATTCAGCGGGAGGATCCTACAATGAGCAGTTCTTC
- | - | TRBJ1-3 | TRBV10-2 | CASSESTPGNTIYF | TGCGCCAGCAGTGAGAGTACACCTGGAAACACCATATATTTT
- | TRBD2 | TRBJ2-2 | TRBV7-6 | CASSSGTSGSGELFF | TGTGCCAGCAGCTCGGGGACTAGCGGGAGCGGGGAGCTGTTTTTT
- | - | TRBJ2-3 | TRBV5-1 | CASSLVGPASDTQYF | TGCGCCAGCAGCTTGGTTGGCCCCGCATCGGATACGCAGTATTTT
- | TRBD1 | TRBJ1-2 | TRBV18 | CASSPGQGIYGYTF | TGTGCCAGCTCACCCGGACAGGGGATATATGGCTACACCTTC
- | - | TRBJ1-1 | TRBV6-6 | CASSYTGVVSTEAFF | TGTGCCAGCAGTTACACCGGGGTGGTGAGCACTGAAGCTTTCTTT
- | - | TRBJ2-3 | TRBV19 | CASSFQTRDTQYF | TGTGCCAGTAGTTTCCAAACTAGAGATACGCAGTATTTT
- | TRBD1 | TRBJ1-2 | TRBV5-4 | CASSLGDSSYGYTF | TGTGCCAGCAGCTTGGGGGACAGCAGCTATGGCTACACCTTC
- | TRBD1 | TRBJ1-6 | TRBV30 | CAWRRGTGENSPLHF | TGTGCCTGGAGGAGGGGGACAGGGGAAAATTCACCCCTCCACTTT
once | TRBD2 | TRBJ2-4 | TRBV7-2 | CASTERGRDKNIQYF | TGTGCCAGCACCGAGCGGGGGCGCGACAAAAACATTCAGTACTTC
- | TRBD1 | TRBJ1-2 | TRBV30 | CAWQTGQVDGYTF | TGTGCCTGGCAGACGGGACAGGTTGATGGCTACACCTTC
- | TRBD1 | TRBJ2-2 | TRBV9 | CASSVTTGPTGELFF | TGTGCCAGCAGCGTAACGACAGGGCCCACCGGGGAGCTGTTTTTT
- | TRBD1 | TRBJ1-5 | TRBV19 | CASSRGQGVQHF | TGTGCCAGTAGTAGGGGACAGGGAGTTCAGCATTTT
- | - | TRBJ2-7 | TRBV7-3 | CASSPQAALSYEQYF | TGTGCCAGCAGCCCTCAGGCCGCCCTCTCCTACGAGCAGTACTTC
- | - | TRBJ2-5 | TRBV7-3 | CASSLSRDGTQYF | TGTGCCAGCAGCTTAAGCAGGGATGGGACCCAGTACTTC
- | - | TRBJ1-2 | TRBV6-1 | CASSERSQAGGYTF | TGTGCCAGCAGTGAGAGATCGCAGGCCGGCGGCTACACCTTC
- | - | TRBJ1-2 | TRBV7-9 | CASTKRGGAEYYGYTF | TGTGCCAGCACCAAAAGGGGGGGGGCGGAGTACTATGGCTACACCTTC